The 9 T cell receptor beta chains below were found in one sample sequenced in a study of T cells in Graves' hyperthyroidism and ophthalmopathy. The TCR beta CDR3 regions underwent amplification using RNA transcripts as the source. HTBI primers drove first-round RT-PCR of the TCR CDR3. TCRdb processed the multiplex PCR reads anew with MiXCR; each CDR3 protein has one entry. The sample records over 200,000 distinct CDR3 sequences, roughly 15% being singletons. Sequences were obtained from blood. These receptors were collected from a woman aged 40-49 years with Graves' hyperthyroidism that later progressed to Graves' ophthalmopathy.

The table lists this clonotype with many counts. The chain combines TRBV6-1 with TRBJ1-2; possible D gene TRBD1, 6 bases. The germline V gene has CDR1 MNHNS and CDR2 SASEGT. The CDR3 consists of 13 residues. Trimming stripped 5 bases from V and 7 bases from J, with 14 bases between. This CDR3 is CASSLDSRFGYTF. Written as DNA, the CDR3 is TGTGCCAGCAGTCTGGACAGTCGCTTTGGCTACACCTTC.

J is TRBJ2-2 and V is TRBV6-2 or TRBV6-3, with D possibly being TRBD1 (6 bases). The CDR3 has 18 amino acids. Per the germline V gene, CDR1 is MNHEY and CDR2 is SVGEGT. Deletions cut 2 bases from V and 2 bases from J, with 18 bases between. As DNA, the CDR3 is TGTGCCAGCAGTTACCCTGCACAGGGCGAAATTAACACCGGGGAGCTGTTTTTT. This gives the protein CASSYPAQGEINTGELFF.

This clonotype was counted ten times or more. V gene TRBV5-4 combines with J gene TRBJ2-3, with D possibly being TRBD2 (5 bases). V gave up 3 bases and J gave up 1 base, with 15 bases separating them. The CDR3 spans 16 residues. Germline V gene lookup returns CDR1 SGHNT and CDR2 YYREEE (reference sequence). The CDR3, as DNA: TGTGCCAGCAGCTCCATACCTTTGAGGGGCACAGATACGCAGTATTTT. Protein product: CASSSIPLRGTDTQYF.

This clonotype was counted many times. V gene TRBV5-6 combines with J gene TRBJ2-1; 11 bases map to TRBD2. Germline CDR1 SGHDT, CDR2 YYEEEE. The junction had 10 bases not matched to a gene; V was cut back by 1 base and J by 10 bases. The CDR3 totals 16 residues. The CDR3 nucleotides read TGTGCCAGCAGCTTGTCGTCGAGACTAGCGGGAAGGGAGCAGTTCTTC. This translates into CASSLSSRLAGREQFF.

In this sample, this clonotype turned up many times. The genes are TRBV25-1 and TRBJ2-7, with TRBD1 matching over 7 bases. The V segment lost 3 bases and the J segment 1 base; nucleotides outside the gene matches: 6. From germline, CDR1 is MGHDK and CDR2 SYGVNS. This CDR3 spans 15 amino acids. The CDR3 region is CASSDAGTESYEQYF. As DNA, the CDR3 is TGTGCCAGCAGTGACGCCGGGACAGAATCCTACGAGCAGTACTTC.

In its sample, this clonotype was seen many times. The CDR3 DNA follows: TGTGCCAGCTCACCGTACGGGACTAGTCACGATGAGCAGTTCTTC. It yields the protein CASSPYGTSHDEQFF. The chain recombines TRBV18 with TRBJ2-1; TRBD2 matches 8 bases. Germline V gene lookup returns CDR1 KGHSH and CDR2 LQKENI. The CDR3 spans 15 residues. V lost 3 bases, J lost 8 bases, and 9 bases stayed unmatched.

This clonotype was detected ten times or more. The chain carries TRBV12-3 or TRBV12-4 and TRBJ1-5; 7 positions match TRBD1. The CDR3 spans 16 residues. With V trimmed by 8 bases and J by 1 base, 11 bases remained unmatched. CDR3 protein: CASEEGEGASNQPQHF. CDR3 DNA: TGTGCCAGCGAAGAGGGGGAGGGGGCAAGCAATCAGCCCCAGCATTTT.

This clonotype has ten or more counts. This chain links TRBV12-3 or TRBV12-4 with TRBJ1-1; tentative D call: TRBD1 (6 bases). The CDR3 extends over 13 amino acids. V was shortened by 5 bases and J by 5 bases, with 12 bases between the two germline ends. CDR3 sequence (DNA): TGTGCCAGCAGTCCCACAGGGTTTACTGAAGCTTTCTTT. Translation gives CASSPTGFTEAFF.

This rearrangement joins TRBV5-1 to TRBJ1-2, with D hard to call. The CDR3 length is 14 residues. Trimming stripped 0 bases from V and 1 base from J, with 7 bases between. CDR1 SGHRS and CDR2 YFSETQ come from the germline V gene. The DNA of the CDR3 is TGCGCCAGCAGCTTGGCTCCCCTTAACTATGGCTACACCTTC. It yields the protein CASSLAPLNYGYTF.